The 20 T cell receptor beta chains below were found in one sample sequenced in a study of regulatory T cells in long-lasting Graves disease. Time point defined: newly diagnosed GD, antithyroid drugs for less than 3 months. Isolated PBMC RNA provided the starting material for the TCR library. The TCR beta library used iRepertoire HTBI primers with Arm-PCR amplification of CDR3. TCRdb redid the calling of the multiplex PCR reads with MiXCR, one entry per CDR3 protein. The data contain fewer than 650,000 distinct CDR3 sequences, about 15% of them singletons. The data were also submitted as part of a second study, on T cells in Graves' hyperthyroidism and ophthalmopathy.

The sequencing here drew on peripheral blood mononuclear cells (PBMCs), taken at new diagnosis, from a patient treated with antithyroid drugs. These receptors all come from a man younger than 30 with Graves disease.

At least ten counts were recorded for this clonotype. J is TRBJ1-1 and V is TRBV2, with a tentative D call TRBD1 (5 bases). With 5 bases removed from V and 1 base from J, the gap between germline ends came to 11 bases. CDR1 and CDR2 from the germline V gene are SNHLY and FYNNEI. The CDR3 runs to 14 residues. The CDR3 region is CASSYQGRNTEAFF. In DNA, the CDR3 is TGTGCCAGCAGTTACCAGGGCAGGAACACTGAAGCTTTCTTT.

This clonotype was observed at least ten times. The rearrangement links TRBV27 to TRBJ2-5; D perhaps matches TRBD2 (7 bases). CDR3 length equals 15 residues. The V gene's germline CDR1 is MNHEY and CDR2 SMNVEV (reference sequence). The V and J ends lost 5 bases and 7 bases respectively, with 20 bases between them. The CDR3 DNA is TGTGCCAGCAGTCTGGCGGGGGAGGGGGGTCGGACCCAGTACTTC. Its protein product is CASSLAGEGGRTQYF.

This chain uses TRBV27 with TRBJ2-1, with TRBD2 matching 10 bases. With 8 bases clipped from V and 2 bases from J, the junction kept 12 bases outside the gene matches. The CDR3 covers 17 residues. CDR1 is MNHEY and CDR2 is SMNVEV in the germline V gene (reference sequence). CDR3 nucleotides: TGTGCCAGCCGGGGGCTAGCGGGAGCGAAAGCCTACAATGAGCAGTTCTTC. Amino acids: CASRGLAGAKAYNEQFF.

This clonotype was observed many times. The V call is TRBV30, the J call TRBJ2-1; weak D call: TRBD1 (5 bases). The length of the CDR3 is 13 residues. Germline CDR1 and CDR2: GTSNPN and SVGIG (reference sequence). V lost 6 bases and J 5 bases, leaving 14 bases between the germline ends. CDR3 residues: CACRQTTNNEQFF. The CDR3 region has the DNA TGTGCCTGCCGACAGACAACTAACAATGAGCAGTTCTTC.

The rearrangement joins TRBV20-1 to TRBJ2-7, with D unclear. Germline loops: CDR1 DFQATT, CDR2 SNEGSKA (reference sequence). V was clipped by 2 bases and J by 1 base, with 15 bases between them. This CDR3 is built from 15 residues. The CDR3: CSARPTLNLSYEQYF. DNA for the CDR3: TGCAGTGCTAGACCGACGCTGAATCTGTCCTACGAGCAGTACTTC.

This clonotype was seen more than once but under ten times. CDR3 loop: CASSRGAQESSYGYTF. In DNA form, the CDR3 reads TGCGCCAGCAGCCGTGGGGCCCAGGAGTCCTCATATGGCTACACCTTC. The chain is built from TRBV5-1 and TRBJ1-2, with a possible D match to TRBD1 (5 bases). CDR1 is SGHRS and CDR2 is YFSETQ in the germline V gene. The CDR3 length is 16 residues. Trimming took 4 bases from V and 5 from J, leaving 21 bases between them. Full variable domain (remainder filled in from reference TRBV5-1 and TRBJ1-2): KAGVTQTPRYLIKTRGQQVTLSCSPISGHRSVSWYQQTPGQGLQFLFEYFSETQRNKGNFPGRFSGRQFSNSRSEMNVSTLELGDSALYLCASSRGAQESSYGYTFGSGTRLTVV.

This chain joins TRBV20-1 and TRBJ2-1; 9 bases fit TRBD2. The CDR3 sequence is 19 residues long. The junction had 16 bases not matched to a gene; V was cut back by 0 bases and J by 4 bases. The germline V gene encodes CDR1 DFQATT and CDR2 SNEGSKA (reference sequence). The DNA for the CDR3 is TGCAGTGCTAGAGATCTAGGAGGCGGGAGGGCCTCGGGATACAATGAGCAGTTCTTC. Translation gives CSARDLGGGRASGYNEQFF.

This chain links TRBV4-1 with TRBJ2-7; D ambiguous. Trimming removed 6 bases from V and 3 bases from J, with 12 bases in between. Germline values: CDR1 MGHRA, CDR2 YSYEKL. This CDR3 contains 13 residues. CDR3 loop: CASRQNLRYEQYF. CDR3 sequence (DNA): TGCGCCAGCAGACAGAACCTACGCTACGAGCAGTACTTC.

CDR3 amino acids: CASGDQTGGPYEQYF. The CDR3 region has the DNA TGTGCCAGCGGGGACCAGACAGGGGGGCCCTACGAGCAGTACTTC. V usage is TRBV4-2 and J usage is TRBJ2-7, with 9 bases identical to TRBD1. The V gene end was trimmed by 8 bases and the J gene end by 2 bases; junction bases not matched to a gene: 10. The CDR3 sequence is 15 residues long. Germline V gives CDR1 LGHNA, CDR2 YNFKEQ.

The chain employs TRBV12-3 or TRBV12-4 and TRBJ1-5; unclear D gene. The length of the CDR3 is 14 residues. Deletions cut 6 bases from V and 3 bases from J, with 12 bases between. CDR3 coding DNA: TGTGCCAGCAGCCCGGGCCTTGCCAATCAGCCCCAGCATTTT. Encoded protein: CASSPGLANQPQHF.

This clonotype was observed a handful of times. In DNA, the CDR3 is TGTGCCAGCAGTCCAGCACAGGGGGGGGTCTCCAATGAGCAGTTCTTC. Amino acids: CASSPAQGGVSNEQFF. The V call is TRBV7-9, the J call TRBJ2-1, with a weak D call TRBD1 (8 bases). Germline V CDR1 and CDR2: SEHNR, FQNEAQ (reference sequence). The CDR3 runs 16 residues. Trimming took off 6 bases at V and 6 bases at J, with 21 bases between the two ends.

This chain uses TRBV4-1 with TRBJ2-7, with D maybe TRBD1 (5 bases). Germline values: CDR1 MGHRA, CDR2 YSYEKL. V was pared by 0 bases and J by 11 bases, with 14 bases between. CDR3 length equals 13 residues. The chain's CDR3 is CASSQESGSGEYF. In DNA, the CDR3 is TGCGCCAGCAGCCAAGAATCAGGGTCTGGCGAGTACTTC.

The chain is built from TRBV6-5 and TRBJ2-5, with TRBD1 matching over 9 bases. The CDR3 runs 14 residues. Germline V lookup: CDR1 MNHEY, CDR2 SVGAGI. Losses at the gene ends were 2 bases for V and 5 bases for J; bases not matched to a gene: 3. CDR3 coding DNA: TGTGCCAGCAGTTACGACAGGGGGAGGGAGACCCAGTACTTC. Protein product: CASSYDRGRETQYF.

The chain uses TRBV6-1 and TRBJ1-2; the match to TRBD1 covers 10 bases. This CDR3 has 16 amino acids. Germline V gives CDR1 MNHNS, CDR2 SASEGT. V was pared by 4 bases and J by 1 base, with 6 bases of the junction left unmatched. CDR3: CASSVRGDRGNYGYTF. CDR3 nucleotide sequence: TGTGCCAGCAGTGTGAGGGGGGACAGGGGTAACTATGGCTACACCTTC.

The rearrangement links TRBV20-1 to TRBJ2-7, with 10 bases identical to TRBD2. Unmatched junction bases numbered 8, after V lost 5 bases and J lost 4 bases. Germline values: CDR1 DFQATT, CDR2 SNEGSKA (reference sequence). There are 14 residues in the CDR3. As DNA, the CDR3 is TGCAGTGCTCCTCTAGCGGGAGTAAATTACGAGCAGTACTTC. Its translation: CSAPLAGVNYEQYF.

This clonotype has only a few counts. The chain uses TRBV5-6 and TRBJ1-1, with D possibly TRBD1 on 5 matching bases. Trimming shortened V by 0 bases and J by 0 bases, and 9 bases separated the two germline ends. The germline V gene has CDR1 SGHDT and CDR2 YYEEEE. CDR3 size: 15 residues. The CDR3 nucleotides are TGTGCCAGCAGCTTGGTGGGACGGATGAACACTGAAGCTTTCTTT. The encoded protein is CASSLVGRMNTEAFF.

As to this clonotype: One junction end disagrees with the germline gene, perhaps due to a read error. The V gene is TRBV27, the J gene TRBJ2-1; D is unresolved. Looked up from germline, CDR1 is MNHEY and CDR2 is SMNVEV (reference sequence). This CDR3 is 15 amino acids long. The CDR3 is CASSFGAFSYNGQFF. In DNA, the CDR3 is TGTGCCAGCAGTTTCGGCGCTTTCTCCTACAATGGGCAGTTCTTC.

This clonotype occurred many times. The J gene is TRBJ2-7, the V gene TRBV7-6; 8 bases fit TRBD1. V shed 2 bases, J shed 6 bases, and the junction held 9 bases outside the gene matches. Per germline, CDR1 SGHVS and CDR2 FNYEAQ. The CDR3 totals 15 residues. CDR3 protein: CASSLRARGQSEQYF. CDR3 coding DNA: TGTGCCAGCAGCTTAAGGGCCAGGGGGCAATCCGAGCAGTACTTC. Based on the CDR3 plus reference TRBV7-6 and TRBJ2-7, the full variable domain is GAGVSQSPRYKVTKRGQDVALRCDPISGHVSLYWYRQALGQGPEFLTYFNYEAQQDKSGLPNDRFSAERPEGSISTLTIQRTEQRDSAMYRCASSLRARGQSEQYFGPGTRLTVT.

This clonotype appeared many times. This chain joins TRBV30 and TRBJ2-3; perhaps TRBD1 as D (6 bases). CDR3 length equals 15 residues. Looked up from germline, CDR1 is GTSNPN and CDR2 is SVGIG (reference sequence). Trimming pared 2 bases from V and 7 bases from J, leaving 19 bases between. DNA of the CDR3: TGTGCCTGGAGTCTCAAAGGGACACCCTCTAATACGCAGTATTTT. Encoded protein: CAWSLKGTPSNTQYF.

This clonotype has at least ten counts. In DNA form, the CDR3 reads TGTGCCAGCATTGAGGACAGTTACAATGAGCAGTTCTTC. This sequence encodes CASIEDSYNEQFF. J is TRBJ2-1 and V is TRBV2; D may be TRBD1 (6 bases). The CDR3 covers 13 residues. Trimming removed 7 bases at V and 4 bases at J, with 11 bases between. Germline V gene sequence: CDR1 SNHLY, CDR2 FYNNEI.